This T cell receptor (beta chain) was recovered during a study of T-cell memory formation after mild COVID-19. Whole-study context: TCR clusters were mostly donor specific.

V was pared by 7 bases and J by 0 bases, with 10 bases of the junction left unmatched. This CDR3 region has 18 residues. Germline V gene data show CDR1 as MNHEY and CDR2 as SVGEGT. 5'RACE, which relied on constant-segment primers, yielded TCR alpha and TCR beta cDNA libraries carrying sample barcodes and UMIs. MiXCR was run by TCRdb on the 5' RACE reads, yielding one entry per CDR3 protein. The sample contains about 360,000 distinct CDR3 sequences, approximately 13% of which appear only once. Broader study findings: Day 15 to 85 contractors were CD4/CD8 balanced; later expanders leaned CD4+. Pre-infection memory contained some responding clones, which suggested that cross-reactive memory had joined.

Only a few counts were recorded for this clonotype. Antigen unknown. V and J are TRBV6-2 or TRBV6-3 and TRBJ2-2; 11 bases fit TRBD2. The source is a man between 18 and 29 years old who had mild COVID-19 (a few samples of this study predate the infection). Cell type and time point are not known. Sequencing input: PBMCs or a T cell subset sorted from them (not recorded which). As DNA, the CDR3 is TGTGCCAGCAAACCATCGGGACTAGCGGTCCCGAACACCGGGGAGCTGTTTTTT. This sequence encodes CASKPSGLAVPNTGELFF.